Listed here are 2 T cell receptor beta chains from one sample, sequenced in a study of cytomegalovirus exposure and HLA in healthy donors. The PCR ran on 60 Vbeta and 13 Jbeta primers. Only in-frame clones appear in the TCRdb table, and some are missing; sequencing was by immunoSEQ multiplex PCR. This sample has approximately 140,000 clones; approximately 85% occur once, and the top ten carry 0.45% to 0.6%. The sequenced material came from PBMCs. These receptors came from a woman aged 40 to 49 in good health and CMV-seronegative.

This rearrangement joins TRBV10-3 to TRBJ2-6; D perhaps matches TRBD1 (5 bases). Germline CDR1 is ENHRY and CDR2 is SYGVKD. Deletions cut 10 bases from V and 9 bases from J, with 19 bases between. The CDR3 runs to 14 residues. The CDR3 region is CATKQVPLDNVLTF. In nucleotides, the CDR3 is TGTGCCACAAAACAGGTCCCCCTCGACAACGTCCTGACTTTC.

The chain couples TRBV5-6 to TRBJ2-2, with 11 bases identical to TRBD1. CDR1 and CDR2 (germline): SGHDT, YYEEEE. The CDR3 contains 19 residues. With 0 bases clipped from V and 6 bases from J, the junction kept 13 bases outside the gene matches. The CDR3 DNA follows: TGTGCCAGCAGCTTGGTAGGACAGGGGGCGATTTTAAGCCCCGGGGAGCTGTTTTTT. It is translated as CASSLVGQGAILSPGELFF.